Below, 8 T cell receptor beta chains from the same sample are listed, as sequenced in a study of blood T cells in healthy people across ages. The use of a sample-barcoded 5' primer and a J-beta primer mix characterized a second PCR of about 7 to 12 cycles. TCRdb used MiXCR to reprocess the 5' RACE reads, holding one entry per CDR3 protein. The sample has hundreds of thousands of distinct CDR3 sequences; nearly 25% are singletons. This same sample was also part of a study on T cells of mothers and their children.

Sequenced: blood. The source is a boy younger than 18 in good health.

The genes are TRBV5-1 and TRBJ1-3; D gene ambiguous. This CDR3 comprises 14 residues. The germline V gene encodes CDR1 SGHRS and CDR2 YFSETQ. V was cut by 3 bases and J by 0 bases, with 7 bases left in between. CDR3 residues: CASSSDGSGNTIYF. CDR3 bases: TGCGCCAGCAGCTCTGACGGCTCTGGAAACACCATATATTTT.

Only a few counts were recorded for this clonotype. The junction does not match germline at one end; this may be a read error. V is TRBV7-3 and J is TRBJ2-5; no definite D call. Germline CDR1 is SGHTA and CDR2 is FQGTGA. There are 14 residues in the CDR3. CDR3 region: CASSLSSGQETQCF. Here the CDR3 DNA reads TGTGCCAGCAGCTTAAGTTCAGGCCAAGAGACCCAGTGCTTC.

The chain combines TRBV6-2 or TRBV6-3 with TRBJ2-1; 7 bases are shared with TRBD2. CDR3 size: 18 residues. Germline assignment: CDR1 MNHEY and CDR2 SVGEGT. Losses at the gene ends were 0 bases for V and 0 bases for J; bases not matched to a gene: 8. CDR3 amino acids: CASSYSISSGGSYNEQFF. The CDR3 DNA is TGTGCCAGCAGTTACTCGATTTCTAGCGGAGGCTCCTACAATGAGCAGTTCTTC.

This clonotype was found a few times. The chain couples TRBV6-2 or TRBV6-3 to TRBJ2-7; TRBD1 matches at 8 bases. Germline CDR1 is MNHEY and CDR2 is SVGEGT. V shed 8 bases and J 3 bases; nucleotides not matched to a gene: 0. The CDR3 is 11 amino acids. The CDR3 protein is CASGQGYEQYF. The CDR3 coding sequence is TGTGCCAGCGGACAGGGCTACGAGCAGTACTTC.

The chain couples TRBV20-1 to TRBJ2-5, with 7 bases identical to TRBD2. Trimming removed 5 bases from V and 6 bases from J; junction bases left unmatched: 24. CDR3 length equals 18 residues. Germline CDR1 is DFQATT and CDR2 is SNEGSKA (reference sequence). CDR3 region: CSADLRLAPRSGIQTQYF. The DNA of the CDR3 is TGCAGTGCTGACCTCCGACTAGCCCCAAGATCGGGAATCCAGACCCAGTACTTC.

The rearrangement links TRBV12-3 or TRBV12-4 to TRBJ2-5; 12 bases agree with TRBD2. TRBJ2-7 explains the end of the DNA better; the J call may be wrong. This CDR3 is 16 amino acids long. Here the CDR3 DNA reads TGTGCCAGCAGCCTGGGACTAGCGGGCCCCTGGGACGAGCAGTACTTC. Its translation is CASSLGLAGPWDEQYF.

In the case of this clonotype: The junction departs from the called germline gene at one end, perhaps through a read error. V gene TRBV19 combines with J gene TRBJ2-1; tentatively, D is TRBD1 (6 bases). The germline V gene encodes CDR1 LNHDA and CDR2 SQIVND (reference sequence). This CDR3 comprises 18 residues. The CDR3 is CASSSLPAGASSYNEQFF. CDR3 in DNA: TGTGCCAGCAGTAGCCTACCGGCAGGGGCCAGCTCCTACAATGAGCAGTTCTTC.

This clonotype was counted only a few times. This sequence joins TRBV2 and TRBJ1-4; no clear D gene. The V gene lost 6 bases and the J gene lost 6 bases, with 5 bases spanning the gap. CDR3 length: 11 residues. The germline V gene encodes CDR1 SNHLY and CDR2 FYNNEI. The CDR3 is CASSIYEKLFF. The CDR3 nucleotides read TGTGCCAGCAGCATCTATGAAAAACTGTTTTTT.